Below are 4 T cell receptor beta chains sequenced from a single sample in a study of response to subunit inactivated influenza vaccine. One entry per CDR3 protein, called by TCRdb with MiXCR from the RT-PCR reads. The data show roughly 700,000 distinct CDR3 sequences, approximately 15% seen once. Material: PBMCs from blood, obtained 14 days before vaccination. The receptors originated from a middle-aged man who received an inactivated influenza vaccine.

The chain is built from TRBV6-1 and TRBJ2-4; 7 positions agree with TRBD1. The CDR3 contains 17 residues. From germline, CDR1 is MNHNS and CDR2 SASEGT. Trimming cost V 8 bases and J 7 bases; bases outside gene matches: 20. CDR3 amino acids: CASDQRGLLGAPNIQYF. In DNA form, the CDR3 reads TGTGCCAGCGATCAGAGGGGGCTGTTAGGGGCCCCTAACATTCAGTACTTC.

Here the CDR3 DNA reads TGTGCCAGCAGTGCCCCTGGACAGGGGGCGCGGAGCTATGGCTACACCTTC. Its translation: CASSAPGQGARSYGYTF. The chain recombines TRBV28 with TRBJ1-2, with 11 bases lining up with TRBD1. Losses at the gene ends were 5 bases for V and 4 bases for J; bases not matched to a gene: 12. Germline V lookup: CDR1 MDHEN, CDR2 SYDVKM. The CDR3 length is 17 residues.

This clonotype has at least ten counts. The chain couples TRBV7-2 to TRBJ2-7, with D perhaps matching TRBD1 or TRBD2 (5 bases each). Trimming stripped 0 bases from V and 3 bases from J, with 18 bases between. Germline loops: CDR1 SGHTA, CDR2 FQGNSA. This CDR3 spans 17 amino acids. This CDR3 is CASSLAKGPTSIYEQYF. The CDR3 region has the DNA TGTGCCAGCAGCTTAGCGAAGGGACCGACTTCCATCTACGAGCAGTACTTC.

This clonotype came up a few times. The genes are TRBV5-5 and TRBJ2-3, with D possibly being TRBD1 or TRBD2 (5 bases each). Germline V gives CDR1 SGHKS, CDR2 YYEKEE (reference sequence). The V gene lost 0 bases and the J gene lost 5 bases, with 19 bases spanning the gap. CDR3 length: 17 residues. CDR3 DNA sequence: TGTGCCAGCAGCTTGGGAGGGGATTCGTGGGGTGGAGATACGCAGTATTTT. Its protein product is CASSLGGDSWGGDTQYF.